This is a list of T cell receptor beta chains from one sample in a study of radiotherapy plus CTLA-4 blockade in lung cancer. Profiled with immunoSEQ multiplex PCR; TCRdb holds only in-frame clones, not every one. The data show approximately 110,000 clones, approximately 77% seen once. The sample here was peripheral blood, taken from a patient treated with radiotherapy plus ipilimumab. The receptor source for this set is a human donor with non-small cell lung cancer that progressed on radiotherapy plus ipilimumab. Some clones in this sample may be carry-over from other donors' samples. Each CDR3 is given with its conserved first and last residue. Fields, in order: D gene, J gene, clone size, V gene, CDR3 DNA, CDR3 protein. A D gene is named only where the DNA matches it firmly. Size values are once, few and many counts, or a class for expanded clones, and some rows have none.

D gene: .
J gene: TRBJ2-5
clone size: .
V gene: TRBV9
CDR3 DNA: TGTGCCAGCAGCGTTCAGGTCGAAGAGACCCAGTACTTC
CDR3 protein: CASSVQVEETQYF

D gene: TRBD1
J gene: TRBJ2-3
clone size: .
V gene: TRBV5-1
CDR3 DNA: TGCGCCAGCAGCTGGGACAGGGGATCTGCAGATACGCAGTATTTT
CDR3 protein: CASSWDRGSADTQYF

D gene: .
J gene: TRBJ2-7
clone size: .
V gene: TRBV5-8
CDR3 DNA: TGTGCCAGCAGCTTCTACGAGCAGTACTTC
CDR3 protein: CASSFYEQYF

D gene: .
J gene: TRBJ2-5
clone size: once
V gene: TRBV6-1
CDR3 DNA: TGTGCCAGCAGCCTCGGTGAGACCCAGTACTTC
CDR3 protein: CASSLGETQYF

D gene: .
J gene: TRBJ1-6
clone size: .
V gene: TRBV19
CDR3 DNA: TGTGCCAGTAGTACACAGGGTGGGGATTCACCCCTCCACTTT
CDR3 protein: CASSTQGGDSPLHF

D gene: .
J gene: TRBJ2-3
clone size: once
V gene: TRBV9
CDR3 DNA: TGTGCCAGCAGCGTAGACAGGGGGGGCAGCACAGATACGCAGTATTTT
CDR3 protein: CASSVDRGGSTDTQYF

D gene: .
J gene: TRBJ1-3
clone size: .
V gene: TRBV5-4
CDR3 DNA: TGTGCCAGCAGCTTGTCGGGGTTTGGAAACACCATATATTTT
CDR3 protein: CASSLSGFGNTIYF

D gene: .
J gene: TRBJ2-1
clone size: .
V gene: TRBV4-2
CDR3 DNA: TGTGCCAGCAGCCCCTCTTCGGGAGAAAGCTCCTACAATGAGCAGTTCTTC
CDR3 protein: CASSPSSGESSYNEQFF

D gene: .
J gene: TRBJ1-5
clone size: once
V gene: TRBV19
CDR3 DNA: TGTGCCACCCGTGCTGTGGGAGATCAGCCCCAGCATTTT
CDR3 protein: CATRAVGDQPQHF

D gene: TRBD1
J gene: TRBJ2-5
clone size: .
V gene: TRBV5-6
CDR3 DNA: TGTGCCAGCAGCGAGAGATTCCCGACAGGGCCCCCCCAAGAGACCCAGTACTTC
CDR3 protein: CASSERFPTGPPQETQYF

D gene: .
J gene: TRBJ2-1
clone size: .
V gene: TRBV5-1
CDR3 DNA: TGCGCCAGCAGCTTGGTGAACAGCGCCTACAATGAGCAGTTCTTC
CDR3 protein: CASSLVNSAYNEQFF

D gene: .
J gene: TRBJ1-3
clone size: .
V gene: TRBV4-3
CDR3 DNA: TGCGCCAGCAGCCACAATTCGGGTAGGAACACCATATATTTT
CDR3 protein: CASSHNSGRNTIYF

D gene: .
J gene: TRBJ1-1
clone size: .
V gene: TRBV13
CDR3 DNA: TGTGCCAGCAGCTTATGGGCAGAAGAAGCTTTCTTT
CDR3 protein: CASSLWAEEAFF

D gene: .
J gene: TRBJ2-1
clone size: once
V gene: TRBV6-6
CDR3 DNA: TGTGCCAGCAGTATCGGACGCTCCTACAATGAGCAGTTCTTC
CDR3 protein: CASSIGRSYNEQFF

D gene: TRBD1
J gene: TRBJ2-2
clone size: .
V gene: TRBV5-1
CDR3 DNA: TGCGCCAGCAGCGGACAGGGGGTGAACACCGGGGAGCTGTTTTTT
CDR3 protein: CASSGQGVNTGELFF

D gene: TRBD1
J gene: TRBJ1-1
clone size: .
V gene: TRBV18
CDR3 DNA: TGTGCCAGTGAACAGGGGGCGAACACTGAAGCTTTCTTT
CDR3 protein: CASEQGANTEAFF

D gene: TRBD1
J gene: TRBJ1-5
clone size: .
V gene: TRBV6-5
CDR3 DNA: TGTGCCAGCAGTTCCCTGGACAGGGGCAATCAGCCCCAGCATTTT
CDR3 protein: CASSSLDRGNQPQHF

D gene: .
J gene: TRBJ1-2
clone size: .
V gene: TRBV19
CDR3 DNA: TGTGCCAGTAGTATATCAGGGGACTATGGCTACACCTTC
CDR3 protein: CASSISGDYGYTF

D gene: .
J gene: TRBJ1-2
clone size: .
V gene: TRBV5-1
CDR3 DNA: TGCGCCAGCAGCTTGGCGGGTGGATTTGACTATGGCTACACCTTC
CDR3 protein: CASSLAGGFDYGYTF

D gene: .
J gene: TRBJ2-7
clone size: .
V gene: TRBV5-1
CDR3 DNA: TGCGCCAGCAGCCCGGGTTCTGGACGCGCAGGCGAGCAGTACTTC
CDR3 protein: CASSPGSGRAGEQYF

D gene: .
J gene: TRBJ2-5
clone size: once
V gene: TRBV4-2
CDR3 DNA: TGTGCCAGCAGCCAAGGGACCAACCAAGAGACCCAGTACTTC
CDR3 protein: CASSQGTNQETQYF

D gene: TRBD2
J gene: TRBJ2-3
clone size: .
V gene: TRBV4-3
CDR3 DNA: TGCGCCAGCAGCCAAGGGACTAGCGGGGCAGATACGCAGTATTTT
CDR3 protein: CASSQGTSGADTQYF

D gene: .
J gene: TRBJ1-5
clone size: few
V gene: TRBV28
CDR3 DNA: TGTGCCAGCATAGAACACAGCGGGAGCAATCAGCCCCAGCATTTT
CDR3 protein: CASIEHSGSNQPQHF

D gene: .
J gene: TRBJ2-2
clone size: .
V gene: TRBV7-9
CDR3 DNA: TGTGCCAGCAGCCCCGGGAGTAGCGCCCCCGGGGAGCTGTTTTTT
CDR3 protein: CASSPGSSAPGELFF

D gene: .
J gene: TRBJ2-7
clone size: .
V gene: TRBV6-5
CDR3 DNA: TGTGCCAGCAGTTACGGCCGGGAGCAGTACTTC
CDR3 protein: CASSYGREQYF

D gene: .
J gene: TRBJ2-3
clone size: .
V gene: TRBV6-5
CDR3 DNA: TGTGCCAGCAGTCCCGCGGGGTACGGCACAGATACGCAGTATTTT
CDR3 protein: CASSPAGYGTDTQYF

D gene: .
J gene: TRBJ2-3
clone size: .
V gene: TRBV11-2
CDR3 DNA: TGTGCCAGCAGCTTACGCGGCATAGACCCTTACACAGATACGCAGTATTTT
CDR3 protein: CASSLRGIDPYTDTQYF

D gene: .
J gene: TRBJ2-5
clone size: .
V gene: TRBV29-1
CDR3 DNA: TGCAGCTTCGCGGGCAGGGGCGGACAGGAGACCCAGTACTTC
CDR3 protein: CSFAGRGGQETQYF

D gene: TRBD1
J gene: TRBJ1-6
clone size: .
V gene: TRBV6-6
CDR3 DNA: TGTGCCAGCAGGGACGGACAGGGCCTTTATTCACCCCTCCACTTT
CDR3 protein: CASRDGQGLYSPLHF

D gene: TRBD1
J gene: TRBJ1-2
clone size: once
V gene: TRBV28
CDR3 DNA: TGTGCCAGCAGTTCCCGCCTCGACAGGGGCGGCTACACCTTC
CDR3 protein: CASSSRLDRGGYTF

D gene: .
J gene: TRBJ1-1
clone size: .
V gene: TRBV13
CDR3 DNA: TGTGCCAGCAGCTCCTCCGGGGTGACTGAAGCTTTCTTT
CDR3 protein: CASSSSGVTEAFF

D gene: .
J gene: TRBJ2-5
clone size: .
V gene: TRBV7-6
CDR3 DNA: TGTGCCAGCAGAGGAAGACAGTCCGCCCCAGAGACCCAGTACTTC
CDR3 protein: CASRGRQSAPETQYF

D gene: .
J gene: TRBJ2-5
clone size: few
V gene: TRBV2
CDR3 DNA: TGTGCCAGCCGGAAACAGACACTAGACCAAGAGACCCAGTACTTC
CDR3 protein: CASRKQTLDQETQYF

D gene: TRBD2
J gene: TRBJ2-3
clone size: .
V gene: TRBV4-3
CDR3 DNA: TGCGCCAGCAGCCAAACTACTAGCGGGGTGTATACGCAGTATTTT
CDR3 protein: CASSQTTSGVYTQYF

D gene: .
J gene: TRBJ2-3
clone size: .
V gene: TRBV28
CDR3 DNA: TGTGCCAGCAGAGAGGGCGGGGTAACAGATACGCAGTATTTT
CDR3 protein: CASREGGVTDTQYF

D gene: .
J gene: TRBJ1-1
clone size: .
V gene: TRBV7-5
CDR3 DNA: TGTGTCAGAAGCCCTACGGACAACCTGAACACTGAAGCTTTCTTT
CDR3 protein: CVRSPTDNLNTEAFF

D gene: .
J gene: TRBJ2-3
clone size: .
V gene: TRBV5-1
CDR3 DNA: TGCGCCAGCACCGGGGGCCTCTCCCCAGCGGATACGCAGTATTTT
CDR3 protein: CASTGGLSPADTQYF

D gene: .
J gene: TRBJ1-2
clone size: .
V gene: TRBV7-9
CDR3 DNA: TGTGCCAGCAGCCCCGGGACGGTAATCTATGGCTACACCTTC
CDR3 protein: CASSPGTVIYGYTF

D gene: TRBD2
J gene: TRBJ2-1
clone size: .
V gene: TRBV6-4
CDR3 DNA: TGTGCCAGCAGTGAAAGCGGGGGATACAATGAGCAGTTCTTC
CDR3 protein: CASSESGGYNEQFF

D gene: .
J gene: TRBJ1-2
clone size: .
V gene: TRBV5-1
CDR3 DNA: TGCGCCAGCGGCGGGGGTTCCGGTAGGGGAAGGGGCTACACCTTC
CDR3 protein: CASGGGSGRGRGYTF

D gene: .
J gene: TRBJ1-1
clone size: .
V gene: TRBV15
CDR3 DNA: TGTGCCACCAGCAGAGGGCAGCTGAACACTGAAGCTTTCTTT
CDR3 protein: CATSRGQLNTEAFF

D gene: .
J gene: TRBJ2-7
clone size: .
V gene: TRBV18
CDR3 DNA: TGTGCCAGTACTACGATAGCGGATCGGGGATCCGAGCAGTACTTC
CDR3 protein: CASTTIADRGSEQYF

D gene: .
J gene: TRBJ2-7
clone size: .
V gene: TRBV7-8
CDR3 DNA: TGTGCCAGCAGCGCGGGACAGTTTTCCTACGAGCAGTACTTC
CDR3 protein: CASSAGQFSYEQYF

D gene: TRBD1
J gene: TRBJ1-5
clone size: .
V gene: TRBV5-1
CDR3 DNA: TGCGCCAGCAGCCGGACAGGAGATAGCAATCAGCCCCAGCATTTT
CDR3 protein: CASSRTGDSNQPQHF

D gene: .
J gene: TRBJ2-5
clone size: .
V gene: TRBV5-4
CDR3 DNA: TGTGCCAGCAGCTTGAAAGAGACCCAGTACTTC
CDR3 protein: CASSLKETQYF

D gene: .
J gene: TRBJ2-1
clone size: .
V gene: TRBV9
CDR3 DNA: TGTGCCAGCAGCGTAGCGACAGCTAGCTACAATGAGCAGTTCTTC
CDR3 protein: CASSVATASYNEQFF

D gene: .
J gene: TRBJ1-3
clone size: .
V gene: TRBV7-9
CDR3 DNA: TGTGCCAGCGGGGGTAACCCTGGAAACACCATATATTTT
CDR3 protein: CASGGNPGNTIYF

D gene: .
J gene: TRBJ2-7
clone size: .
V gene: TRBV9
CDR3 DNA: TGTGCCAGCAGCGTAGGGGGGGTAAGCGAGCAGTACTTC
CDR3 protein: CASSVGGVSEQYF

D gene: TRBD1
J gene: TRBJ2-5
clone size: .
V gene: TRBV9
CDR3 DNA: TGTGCCAGCAGCGTATCGACTGGACAGGCAGAAGAGACCCAGTACTTC
CDR3 protein: CASSVSTGQAEETQYF

D gene: TRBD1
J gene: TRBJ2-7
clone size: .
V gene: TRBV9
CDR3 DNA: TGTGCCAGCAGCCGGGACAGGGGCTCCTACGAGCAGTACTTC
CDR3 protein: CASSRDRGSYEQYF

D gene: .
J gene: TRBJ2-5
clone size: .
V gene: TRBV7-7
CDR3 DNA: TGTGCTAGCAGCTTAGCTCTCAGGGGGACCCAGTACTTC
CDR3 protein: CASSLALRGTQYF

D gene: .
J gene: TRBJ2-3
clone size: .
V gene: TRBV5-1
CDR3 DNA: TGCGCCAGCAGCCCCCATAGCACAGATACGCAGTATTTT
CDR3 protein: CASSPHSTDTQYF

D gene: TRBD1
J gene: TRBJ1-5
clone size: .
V gene: TRBV18
CDR3 DNA: TGTGCCAGCTCACCAATCAGGGGGCAGCCCCAGCATTTT
CDR3 protein: CASSPIRGQPQHF